This T cell receptor beta chain was identified in a study of T cell responses to AZD1222 COVID-19 vaccine. Trimming stripped 2 bases from V and 11 bases from J, with 13 bases between. Germline V gene sequence: CDR1 PRHDT, CDR2 FYEKMQ (reference sequence). This CDR3 has 13 residues. Notes on this clone: Its antigen is unidentified.

Method: immunoSEQ multiplex PCR; TCRdb's copy keeps in-frame clones and lacks some. Of under 150,000 clones listed, just under 95% were seen once; the top ten hold 1% to 1.3%. Findings of the study overall: A mostly white British donor set with more females was recruited, and clonal diversity was possibly underestimated. Sampled repertoires all dated from after the peak T cell response.

The sample consisted of peripheral blood, taken 28 days after the second AZD1222 dose. The sequence came from an adult who received the AZD1222 COVID-19 vaccine. This sequence joins TRBV13 and TRBJ2-4; D gene unclear. The CDR3 reads CASSLWGGMVQYF. The CDR3 DNA reads as TGTGCCAGCAGCTTATGGGGTGGTATGGTTCAGTACTTC.